This entry is about one T cell receptor beta chain. Produced via immunoSEQ multiplex PCR; TCRdb's table is partial and in-frame only. The sample holds some 150,000 clones, around 87% seen once. These data belong to a study of blood T cell repertoires in COVID-19. Germline loops: CDR1 SGDLS, CDR2 YYNGEE. This CDR3 region has 20 residues. Trimming removed 0 bases from V and 3 bases from J; junction bases left unmatched: 10. The sequenced material came from peripheral blood. This clonotype was obtained from a woman over 75 in a cohort sampled during active or convalescent COVID-19. The chain links TRBV9 to TRBJ2-3; 16 nucleotides line up with TRBD2. Written as DNA, the CDR3 is TGTGCCAGCAGCGTAGCCCCGGGACTAGCGGGAGGGCCGAGGACAGATACGCAGTATTTT. It translates to CASSVAPGLAGGPRTDTQYF.